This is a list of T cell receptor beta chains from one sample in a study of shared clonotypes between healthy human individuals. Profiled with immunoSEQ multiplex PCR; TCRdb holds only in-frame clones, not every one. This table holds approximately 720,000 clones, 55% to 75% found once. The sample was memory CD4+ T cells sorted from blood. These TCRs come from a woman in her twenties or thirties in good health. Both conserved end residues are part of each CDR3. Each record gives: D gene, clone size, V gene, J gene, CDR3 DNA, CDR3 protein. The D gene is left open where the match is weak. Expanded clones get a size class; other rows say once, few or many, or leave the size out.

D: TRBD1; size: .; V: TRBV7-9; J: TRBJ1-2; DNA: TGTGCCAGCAGCTTAGGGGCGGGACAGGGCCGGGCTAACTATGGCTACACCTTC; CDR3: CASSLGAGQGRANYGYTF
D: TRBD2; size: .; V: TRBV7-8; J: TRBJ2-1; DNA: TGTGCCAGCAGCTTCAGGACACCGGGACTAGCGGGGGACAATGAGCAGTTCTTC; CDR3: CASSFRTPGLAGDNEQFF
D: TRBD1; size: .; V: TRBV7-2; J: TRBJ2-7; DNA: TGTGCCAGCAGCTCGTCGGACAGGGCCGAGCAGTACTTC; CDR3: CASSSSDRAEQYF
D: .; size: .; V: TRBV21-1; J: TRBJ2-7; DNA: TGTGCCAGCACCTCTGGCAACCCCGGCGTTGACGAGCAGTACTTC; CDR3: CASTSGNPGVDEQYF
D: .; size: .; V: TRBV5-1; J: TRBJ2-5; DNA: TGCGCCAGCCGCCAGGAGGGGGAGACCCAGTACTTC; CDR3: CASRQEGETQYF
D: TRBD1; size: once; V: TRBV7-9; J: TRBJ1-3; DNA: TGTGCCAGCAGCCGGGACAGATCTGGAAACACCATATATTTT; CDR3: CASSRDRSGNTIYF
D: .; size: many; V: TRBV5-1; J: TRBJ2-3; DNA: TGCGCCAGCAGCTTGACGGGAGTGGTAGATACGCAGTATTTT; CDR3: CASSLTGVVDTQYF
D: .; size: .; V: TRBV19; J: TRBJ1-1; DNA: TGTGCCAGTAGTGAGGGAGAAGCGTTCGGAGCTTTCTTT; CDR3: CASSEGEAFGAFF
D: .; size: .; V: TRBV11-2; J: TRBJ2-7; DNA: TGTGCCAGCAGCTTATCCGAGCAGTACTTC; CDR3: CASSLSEQYF
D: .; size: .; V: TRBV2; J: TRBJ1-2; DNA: TGTGCCAGCAGAGACTCAGGGGAGATTGCTTACTATGGCTACACCTTC; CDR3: CASRDSGEIAYYGYTF
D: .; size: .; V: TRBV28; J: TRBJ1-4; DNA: TGTGCCAGCAGCCGGAGACAGAGACTGTTTTTT; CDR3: CASSRRQRLFF
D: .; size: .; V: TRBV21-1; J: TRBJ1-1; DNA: TGTGCCAGCAGCAAAGGACAGCGAGGGACTGAAGCTTTCTTT; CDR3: CASSKGQRGTEAFF
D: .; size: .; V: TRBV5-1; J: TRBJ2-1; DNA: TGCGCCAGCAGCTTGGTGGGGGGAAAAACCTACAATGAGCAGTTCTTC; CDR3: CASSLVGGKTYNEQFF
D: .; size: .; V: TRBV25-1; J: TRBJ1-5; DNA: TGTGCCAGCAGTGACGGGACTAACTGGGGCAATCAGCCCCAGCATTTT; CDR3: CASSDGTNWGNQPQHF
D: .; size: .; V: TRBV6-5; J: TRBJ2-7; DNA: TGTGCCAGCAGTTACTCGCTGCGGGTTTCGAACGAGCAGTACTTC; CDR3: CASSYSLRVSNEQYF
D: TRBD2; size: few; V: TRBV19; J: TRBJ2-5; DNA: TGTGCCAGTAGTATAGATTGGACTAGCCGGTGGAAGTACTTC; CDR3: CASSIDWTSRWKYF
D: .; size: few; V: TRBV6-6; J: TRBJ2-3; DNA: TGTGCCAGCAGGCCCCCTAGCACAGATACGCAGTATTTT; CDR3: CASRPPSTDTQYF
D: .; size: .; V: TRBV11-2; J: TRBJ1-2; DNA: TGTGCCAGCAGCCGCCCGACGGGGGGCTACACCTTC; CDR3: CASSRPTGGYTF
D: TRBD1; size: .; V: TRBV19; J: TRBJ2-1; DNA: TGTGCCAGCAAATCCGGGACAGGGTCCTACAATGAGCAGTTCTTC; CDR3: CASKSGTGSYNEQFF
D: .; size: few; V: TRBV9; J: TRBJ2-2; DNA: TGTGCCAGCAGCGTACAGGGCAGCAACACCGGGGAGCTGTTTTTT; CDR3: CASSVQGSNTGELFF
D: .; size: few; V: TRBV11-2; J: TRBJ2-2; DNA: TGTGCCAGCAGCTTAGATCGCACCGGGGAGCTGTTTTTT; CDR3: CASSLDRTGELFF
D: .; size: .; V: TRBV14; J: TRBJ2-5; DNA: TGTGCCAGCAGCCAAGGGTTCGGATACGTCAGAGAGACCCAGTACTTC; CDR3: CASSQGFGYVRETQYF
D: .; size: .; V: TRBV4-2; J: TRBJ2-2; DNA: TGTGCCAGCAGCGACCTTAGCGGCGGGGAGCTGTTTTTT; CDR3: CASSDLSGGELFF
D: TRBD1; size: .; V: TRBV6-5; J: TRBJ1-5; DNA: TGTGCCAGCAGAAAGGGACAGGGGAGAAATCAGCCCCAGCATTTT; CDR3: CASRKGQGRNQPQHF
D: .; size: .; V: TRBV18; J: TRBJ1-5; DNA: TGTGCCAGCTCACTATCGGACTTTGCAGGCAATCAGCCCCAGCATTTT; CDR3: CASSLSDFAGNQPQHF
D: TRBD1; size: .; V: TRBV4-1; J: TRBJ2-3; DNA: TGCGCCAGCAGCCCACTCCTAGACAGGGGGCTAAATACGCAGTATTTT; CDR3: CASSPLLDRGLNTQYF
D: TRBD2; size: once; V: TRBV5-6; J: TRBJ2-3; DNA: TGTGCCAGCAGCTTTACACTAGCGGGATTATCAGATACGCAGTATTTT; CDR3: CASSFTLAGLSDTQYF
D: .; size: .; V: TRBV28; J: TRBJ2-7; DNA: TGTGCCAGCAGTTTTCGTCGCAGGGTCTACGAGCAGTACTTC; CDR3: CASSFRRRVYEQYF